These T cell receptor beta chains were read from a single sample in a study of post-analysis software for immune sequencing data. TCRdb re-called the PCR reads with MiXCR, one entry per CDR3 protein. Here the sample spans 650,000 to 850,000 distinct CDR3 sequences, 46% being singletons. Sequencing used blood. The receptors shown here come from a girl between 10 and 17 years old with multiple sclerosis. The CDR3 runs from the conserved cysteine through the conserved F or W. D genes are given only for firm matches. Clone size is given for some rows only: seen once, a few or many times, or a class if the clone is expanded.

>-|13|TRBJ2-7|-|TRBV24-1
TGTGCCACCAGTAACTCTCGACGAGGGGAGCAGTACTTC
CATSNSRRGEQYF
>-|15|TRBJ2-1|few|TRBV3-1
TGTGCCAGCAGCCATTCAGGGCTAGGGGCCAATGAGCAGTTCTTC
CASSHSGLGANEQFF
>-|14|TRBJ2-7|-|TRBV29-1
TGCAGCGTTGCGACAGGGACTAGCTCCTACGAGCAGTACTTC
CSVATGTSSYEQYF
>-|17|TRBJ2-7|-|TRBV12-3/TRBV12-4
TGTGCCAGCAGACCTAGTACCGGGCCAAGGGGAAGAGGGGAGCAGTACTTC
CASRPSTGPRGRGEQYF
>TRBD1|14|TRBJ2-7|few|TRBV6-6
TGTGCCAGCAGTCTGGACAGGGGAGTAAGCGAGCAGTACTTC
CASSLDRGVSEQYF
>-|14|TRBJ2-7|-|TRBV7-9
TGTGCCAGCAGCTTAACAGGGCCGCAGGACGAGCAGTACTTC
CASSLTGPQDEQYF
>-|12|TRBJ2-7|-|TRBV20-1
TGCAGTGGCGTTAGCGAAAGTGACGAGCAGTACTTC
CSGVSESDEQYF
>-|15|TRBJ1-5|-|TRBV27
TGTGCCAGCAGTTGGGGACGGGATAGCAATCAGCCCCAGCATTTT
CASSWGRDSNQPQHF
>TRBD1|17|TRBJ2-1|-|TRBV9
TGTGCCAGCAGCCCAAGCGGGACAGGGAATAGTTTATATGAGCAGTTCTTC
CASSPSGTGNSLYEQFF
>-|14|TRBJ2-7|-|TRBV9
TGTGCCAGCAGCGCGGTGGACAGCTCCTACGAGCAGTACTTC
CASSAVDSSYEQYF
>-|15|TRBJ1-4|-|TRBV5-1
TGCGCCAGCAGCTCGACCGGGACACCTAATGAAAAACTGTTTTTT
CASSSTGTPNEKLFF
>-|19|TRBJ1-1|-|TRBV5-1
TGCGCCAGCAGCTTGCAGACTCCTACCCGACAGACCGGGAACACTGAAGCTTTCTTT
CASSLQTPTRQTGNTEAFF
>TRBD1|18|TRBJ1-5|few|TRBV20-1
TGCAGTGCTTACTGGACAGGGGGCGCGTCCGCGGGTAATCAGCCCCAGCATTTT
CSAYWTGGASAGNQPQHF
>-|15|TRBJ1-1|-|TRBV25-1
TGTGCCAGCAGTGTCCGACAGGAGGCGAACACTGAAGCTTTCTTT
CASSVRQEANTEAFF
>-|15|TRBJ1-2|few|TRBV20-1
TGCAGTGCTAGAGGTTCCGGACGGTTGGTCTATGGCTACACCTTC
CSARGSGRLVYGYTF
>TRBD2|15|TRBJ2-1|-|TRBV15
TGTGCCACCAGCTCCCCCGGCGGGGGTGACAATGAGCAGTTCTTC
CATSSPGGGDNEQFF
>-|15|TRBJ2-7|-|TRBV5-1
TGCGCCAGCAGCTTGGGACAGGAGGAGGGCTACGAGCAGTACTTC
CASSLGQEEGYEQYF
>-|13|TRBJ2-7|-|TRBV12-3/TRBV12-4
TGTGCCAGCAGTTTTTTTTCGCGAGGCGAGCAGTACTTC
CASSFFSRGEQYF
>TRBD2|16|TRBJ2-7|few|TRBV12-3/TRBV12-4
TGTGCCAGCAGTCAGCGGACTAGCGTCGATCCCTACGAGCAGTACTTC
CASSQRTSVDPYEQYF
>-|13|TRBJ2-5|-|TRBV5-1
TGCGCCAGCAGCTGGACGGTGAAAGAGACCCAGTACTTC
CASSWTVKETQYF
>TRBD2|16|TRBJ2-1|few|TRBV4-2
TGTGCCAGCAGCCACGATACTAGCGGGGCTTACAATGAGCAGTTCTTC
CASSHDTSGAYNEQFF
>-|14|TRBJ2-1|-|TRBV27
TGTGCCAGCAGTTCCCGCGGACCATACAATGAGCAGTTCTTC
CASSSRGPYNEQFF
>TRBD1|15|TRBJ2-1|-|TRBV20-1
TGCAGTGCTAGCCCCCAGGGACAGGGGATTGATGAGCAGTTCTTC
CSASPQGQGIDEQFF
>-|14|TRBJ2-4|many|TRBV6-6
TGTGCCAGCTGCCGGGGGAGCGGCAAAAACATTCAGTACTTC
CASCRGSGKNIQYF
>-|13|TRBJ2-5|-|TRBV4-1
TGCGCCAGACCAACCCCCAATCAAGAGACCCGGTACTTC
CARPTPNQETRYF
>TRBD2|15|TRBJ2-1|-|TRBV30
TGTGCCTGGAGTTCTAGCGGAGACTCCTACAATGAGCAGTTCTTC
CAWSSSGDSYNEQFF
>TRBD2|16|TRBJ2-7|few|TRBV20-1
TGCAGTGCTAGATGGGGACTAGCGGGAGCTCCATACGAGCAGTACTTC
CSARWGLAGAPYEQYF
>-|13|TRBJ1-1|-|TRBV27
TGTGCCAGCAGTGAAGTCATGAACACTGAAGCTTTCTTT
CASSEVMNTEAFF
>TRBD1|14|TRBJ2-5|-|TRBV12-3/TRBV12-4
TGTGCCAGCAGCCGGGACAGGGCGGAGGAGACCCAGTACTTC
CASSRDRAEETQYF
>-|15|TRBJ2-7|-|TRBV29-1
TGCAGCGCCGGAAAAACGGTATGGGGGGATTACGAGCAGTACTTC
CSAGKTVWGDYEQYF
>-|15|TRBJ2-5|-|TRBV9
TGTGCCAGCAGCACCCCTGCTGGGGGGTCGGAGACCCAGTACTTC
CASSTPAGGSETQYF
>-|17|TRBJ2-1|-|TRBV13
TGTGCCAGCAGCTACCGGCGGGGCTTGGCTAGCAGCGATGAGCAGTTCTTC
CASSYRRGLASSDEQFF
>TRBD2|16|TRBJ2-1|-|TRBV7-3
TGTGCCAGCAGCTTGGGTAGCGGGAGGTTATACAATGAGCAGTTCTTC
CASSLGSGRLYNEQFF
>TRBD1|12|TRBJ1-1|-|TRBV29-1
TGCAGCGTTGGGACAGGGAACACTGAAGCTTTCTTT
CSVGTGNTEAFF
>TRBD2|16|TRBJ2-3|few|TRBV9
TGTGCCAGCAGCTCCGTGGCGGGAGGTGGTCCAGATACGCAGTATTTT
CASSSVAGGGPDTQYF
>TRBD1|14|TRBJ2-7|-|TRBV10-3
TGTGCCATCAGGACAGGGGACCTCTGGAATGAGCAGTACTTC
CAIRTGDLWNEQYF
>-|13|TRBJ2-7|-|TRBV29-1
TGCAGCGTTGAATCGGCAGTCTCCTACGAGCAGTACTTC
CSVESAVSYEQYF
>TRBD2|16|TRBJ2-1|-|TRBV28
TGTGCCAGCAAAGAAGGGACTAGCGACCAGCTTAGCGAGCAGTTCTTC
CASKEGTSDQLSEQFF
>TRBD1|17|TRBJ2-5|-|TRBV25-1
TGTGCCAGCAGTGAATATGGGACAGGGAGGGTGATAGAGACCCAGTACTTC
CASSEYGTGRVIETQYF
>TRBD1|14|TRBJ2-5|few|TRBV9
TGTGCCAGCAGCGTCCGGACAGGGTTGGAGACCCAGTACTTC
CASSVRTGLETQYF
>TRBD2|17|TRBJ2-1|few|TRBV5-1
TGCGCCAGCAGCTTAACTAGCGGCCCGAGCTCCTACAATGAGCAGTTCTTC
CASSLTSGPSSYNEQFF
>-|13|TRBJ2-5|-|TRBV7-3
TGTGCCAGCAGCTTAAGGGACTCCTCGACCCAGTACTTC
CASSLRDSSTQYF
>-|14|TRBJ2-7|-|TRBV12-3/TRBV12-4
TGTGCCAGCAACCGGGCAAGATTGGGCAATGAGCAGTACTTC
CASNRARLGNEQYF
>-|12|TRBJ1-6|-|TRBV7-9
TGTGCCAGCAGCTTGGATAATTCACCCCTCCACTTT
CASSLDNSPLHF
>-|13|TRBJ2-7|-|TRBV5-4
TGTGCCAGCAGCTCCCGGAGCGGCGACGAGCAGTACTTC
CASSSRSGDEQYF
>-|16|TRBJ2-5|-|TRBV7-9
TGTGCCAGCAGCCCATCATCCGGGGAGCACCAAGAGACCCAGTACTTC
CASSPSSGEHQETQYF
>-|15|TRBJ2-5|-|TRBV3-1
TGTGCCAGCAGCCAAGAAATTGGGAGCCAAGAGACCCAGTACTTC
CASSQEIGSQETQYF
>-|14|TRBJ2-1|once|TRBV11-3
TGTGCCAGCAGCTCAGAGCCTTCCCACAATGAGCAGTTCTTC
CASSSEPSHNEQFF
>-|15|TRBJ2-1|-|TRBV11-2
TGTGCCAGCACCCCAGAGAACTTTGGTTACAATGAGCAGTTCTTC
CASTPENFGYNEQFF
>TRBD2|15|TRBJ2-7|many|TRBV29-1
TGCAGCGCGCGGGTCCCGGGACTAGCGACCTACGAGCAGTACTTC
CSARVPGLATYEQYF
>-|13|TRBJ2-4|few|TRBV7-8
TGTGCCAGCAGCTTACTAGGGGGTAACATTCAGTACTTC
CASSLLGGNIQYF
>TRBD2|16|TRBJ2-7|-|TRBV20-1
TGCAGTGCTAGGGGGACTAGCGGGGTGAGTCCCTACGAGCAGTACTTC
CSARGTSGVSPYEQYF
>-|13|TRBJ2-1|-|TRBV13
TGTGCCAGCAGCTTCCTAGCCAGGGGTGAGCAGTTCTTC
CASSFLARGEQFF
>-|12|TRBJ1-1|-|TRBV29-1
TGCAGCGCTAGCGGGGTGAGCACTGAAGCTTTCTTT
CSASGVSTEAFF